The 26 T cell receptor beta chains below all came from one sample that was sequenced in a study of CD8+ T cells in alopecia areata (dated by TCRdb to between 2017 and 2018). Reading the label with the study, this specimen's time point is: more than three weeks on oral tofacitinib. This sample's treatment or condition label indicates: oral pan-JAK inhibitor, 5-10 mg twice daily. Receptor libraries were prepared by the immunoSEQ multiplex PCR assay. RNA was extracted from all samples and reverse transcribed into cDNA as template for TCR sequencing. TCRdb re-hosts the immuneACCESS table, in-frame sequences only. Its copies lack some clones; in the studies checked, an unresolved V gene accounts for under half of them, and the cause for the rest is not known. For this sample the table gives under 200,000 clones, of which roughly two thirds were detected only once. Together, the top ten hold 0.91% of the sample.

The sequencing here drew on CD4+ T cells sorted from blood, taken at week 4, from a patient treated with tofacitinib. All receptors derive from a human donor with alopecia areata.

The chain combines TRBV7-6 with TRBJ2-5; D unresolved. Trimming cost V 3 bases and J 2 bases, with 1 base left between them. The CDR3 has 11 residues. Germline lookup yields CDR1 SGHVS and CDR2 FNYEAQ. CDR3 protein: CASSFQETQYF. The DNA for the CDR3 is TGTGCCAGCAGCTTTCAAGAGACCCAGTACTTC.

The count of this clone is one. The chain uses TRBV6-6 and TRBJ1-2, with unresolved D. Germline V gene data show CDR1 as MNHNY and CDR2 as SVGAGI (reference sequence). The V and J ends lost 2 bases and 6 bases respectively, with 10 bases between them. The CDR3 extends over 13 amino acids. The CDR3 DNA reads TGTGCCAGCAGTTACCGGCCTCTGAATGGCTACACCTTC. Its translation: CASSYRPLNGYTF.

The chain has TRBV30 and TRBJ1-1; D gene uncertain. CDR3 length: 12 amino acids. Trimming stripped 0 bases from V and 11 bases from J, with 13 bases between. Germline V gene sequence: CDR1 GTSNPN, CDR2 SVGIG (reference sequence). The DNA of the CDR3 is TGTGCCTGGAGTGTACTTCATCGGACTGCTTTCTTT. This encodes CAWSVLHRTAFF.

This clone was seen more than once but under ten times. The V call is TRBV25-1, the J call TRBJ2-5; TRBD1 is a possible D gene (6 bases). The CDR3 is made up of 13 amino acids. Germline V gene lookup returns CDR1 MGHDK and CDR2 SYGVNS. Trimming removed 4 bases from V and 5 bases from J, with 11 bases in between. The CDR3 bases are TGTGCCAGCAGTGTACAGGGTGATGAGACCCAGTACTTC. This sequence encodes CASSVQGDETQYF.

CDR3 nucleotides: TGCAGCGTTACGACCGATAGCTTGTCCCAGCATTTT. This gives the protein CSVTTDSLSQHF. The chain carries TRBV29-1 and TRBJ1-5; D is undetermined. This CDR3 is 12 amino acids long. CDR1 is SQVTM and CDR2 is ANQGSEA in the germline V gene. Deletions cut 5 bases from V and 11 bases from J, with 16 bases between.

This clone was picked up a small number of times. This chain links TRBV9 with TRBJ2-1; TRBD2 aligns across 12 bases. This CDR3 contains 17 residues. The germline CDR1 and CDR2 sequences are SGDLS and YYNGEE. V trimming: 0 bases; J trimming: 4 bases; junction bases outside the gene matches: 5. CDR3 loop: CASSVGYLAGGYNEQFF. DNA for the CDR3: TGTGCCAGCAGCGTAGGCTATCTAGCGGGGGGGTACAATGAGCAGTTCTTC.

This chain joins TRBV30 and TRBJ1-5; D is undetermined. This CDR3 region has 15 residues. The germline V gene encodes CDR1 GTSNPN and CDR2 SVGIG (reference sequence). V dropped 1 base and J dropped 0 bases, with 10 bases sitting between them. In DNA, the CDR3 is TGTGCCTGGAGTGGGCACGGGAGTAGCAATCAGCCCCAGCATTTT. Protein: CAWSGHGSSNQPQHF.

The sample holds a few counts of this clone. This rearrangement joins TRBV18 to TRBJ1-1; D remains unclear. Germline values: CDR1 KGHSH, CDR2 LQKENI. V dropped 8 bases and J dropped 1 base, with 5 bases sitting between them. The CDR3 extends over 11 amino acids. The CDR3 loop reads CASLTNTEAFF. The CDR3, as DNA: TGTGCCAGCCTGACGAACACTGAAGCTTTCTTT.

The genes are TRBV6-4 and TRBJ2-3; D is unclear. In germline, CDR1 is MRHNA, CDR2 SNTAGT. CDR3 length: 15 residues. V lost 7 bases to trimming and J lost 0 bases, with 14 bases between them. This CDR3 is CASTFPEQSTDTQYF. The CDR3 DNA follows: TGTGCCAGCACCTTCCCAGAGCAAAGCACAGATACGCAGTATTTT.

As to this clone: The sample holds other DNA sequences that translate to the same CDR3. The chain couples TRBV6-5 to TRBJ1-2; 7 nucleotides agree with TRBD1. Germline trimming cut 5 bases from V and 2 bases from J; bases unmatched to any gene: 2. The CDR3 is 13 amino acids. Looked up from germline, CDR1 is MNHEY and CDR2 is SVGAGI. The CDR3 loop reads CASSPGQNYGYTF. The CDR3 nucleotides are TGTGCCAGCAGTCCGGGACAGAACTATGGCTACACCTTC.

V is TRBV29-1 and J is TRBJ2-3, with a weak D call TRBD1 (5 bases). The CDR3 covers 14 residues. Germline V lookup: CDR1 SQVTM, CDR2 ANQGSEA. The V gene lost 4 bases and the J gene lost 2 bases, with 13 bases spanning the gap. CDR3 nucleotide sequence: TGCAGCGTTGTGGCAGGGTTCACCACAGATACGCAGTATTTT. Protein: CSVVAGFTTDTQYF.

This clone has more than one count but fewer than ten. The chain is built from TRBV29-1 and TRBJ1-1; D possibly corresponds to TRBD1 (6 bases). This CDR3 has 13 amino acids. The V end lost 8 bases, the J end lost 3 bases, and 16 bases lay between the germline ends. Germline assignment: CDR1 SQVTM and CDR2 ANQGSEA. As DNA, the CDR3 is TGCAGCCTCGAGAGGGGGGCCCACACTGAAGCTTTCTTT. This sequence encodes CSLERGAHTEAFF.

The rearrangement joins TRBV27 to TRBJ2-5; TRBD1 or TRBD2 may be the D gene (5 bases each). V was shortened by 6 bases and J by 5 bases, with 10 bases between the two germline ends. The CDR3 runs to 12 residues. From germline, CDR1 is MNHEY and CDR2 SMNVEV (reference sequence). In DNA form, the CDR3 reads TGTGCCAGCAGGAGAGGGGAGGAGACCCAGTACTTC. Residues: CASRRGEETQYF.

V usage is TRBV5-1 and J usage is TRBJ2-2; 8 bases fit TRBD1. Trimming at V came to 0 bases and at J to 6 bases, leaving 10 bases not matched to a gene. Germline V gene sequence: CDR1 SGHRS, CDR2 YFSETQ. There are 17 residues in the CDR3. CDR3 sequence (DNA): TGCGCCAGCAGCTTGGCAGGACAGGGATCATACGCCGGGGAGCTGTTTTTT. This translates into CASSLAGQGSYAGELFF.

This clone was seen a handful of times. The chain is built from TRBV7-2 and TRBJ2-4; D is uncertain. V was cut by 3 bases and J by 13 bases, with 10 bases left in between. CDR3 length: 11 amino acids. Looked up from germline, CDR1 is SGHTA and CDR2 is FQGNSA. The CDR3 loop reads CASSFGDLQYF. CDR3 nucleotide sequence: TGTGCCAGCAGCTTCGGAGACCTCCAGTACTTC. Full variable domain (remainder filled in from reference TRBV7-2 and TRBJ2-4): GAGVSQSPSNKVTEKGKDVELRCDPISGHTALYWYRQSLGQGLEFLIYFQGNSAPDKSGLPSDRFSAERTGGSVSTLTIQRTQQEDSAVYLCASSFGDLQYFGAGTRLSVL.

The chain's CDR3 is CSVLRAASPYEQYF. CDR3 DNA sequence: TGCAGCGTTCTACGGGCAGCATCTCCCTACGAGCAGTACTTC. The chain uses TRBV29-1 and TRBJ2-7; D uncertain. CDR3 size: 14 residues. V dropped 5 bases and J dropped 2 bases, with 16 bases sitting between them. Germline V gene data show CDR1 as SQVTM and CDR2 as ANQGSEA.

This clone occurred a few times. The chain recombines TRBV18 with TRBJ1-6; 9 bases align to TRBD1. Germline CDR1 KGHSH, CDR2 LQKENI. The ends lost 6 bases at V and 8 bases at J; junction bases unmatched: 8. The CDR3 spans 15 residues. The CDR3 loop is CASSPSQGADSPLHF. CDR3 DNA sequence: TGTGCCAGCTCTCCCTCACAGGGGGCTGATTCACCCCTCCACTTT. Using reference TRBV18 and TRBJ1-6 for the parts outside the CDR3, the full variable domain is NAGVMQNPRHLVRRRGQEARLRCSPMKGHSHVYWYRQLPEEGLKFMVYLQKENIIDESGMPKERFSAEFPKEGPSILRIQQVVRGDSAAYFCASSPSQGADSPLHFGNGTRLTVT.

CDR3 loop: CASSVEGTGTSPLHF. The CDR3 coding sequence is TGTGCCAGCAGCGTAGAAGGGACAGGGACTTCACCCCTCCACTTT. J is TRBJ1-6 and V is TRBV9, with TRBD1 matching over 9 bases. The CDR3 loop spans 15 amino acids. The germline V gene has CDR1 SGDLS and CDR2 YYNGEE. V was clipped by 0 bases and J by 9 bases; unmatched bases: 4.

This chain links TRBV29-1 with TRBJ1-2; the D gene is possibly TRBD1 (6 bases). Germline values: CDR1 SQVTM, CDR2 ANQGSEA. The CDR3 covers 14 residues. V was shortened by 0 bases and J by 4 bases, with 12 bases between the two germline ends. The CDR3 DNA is TGCAGCGTTGAAGATGGGGGCAGGGGCTATGGCTACACCTTC. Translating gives CSVEDGGRGYGYTF.

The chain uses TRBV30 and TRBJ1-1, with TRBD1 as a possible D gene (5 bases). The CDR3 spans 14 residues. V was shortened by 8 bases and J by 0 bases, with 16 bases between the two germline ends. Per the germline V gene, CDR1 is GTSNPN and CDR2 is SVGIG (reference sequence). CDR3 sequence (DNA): TGTGCCGGGCGGGACTCACTTATGAACACTGAAGCTTTCTTT. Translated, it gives CAGRDSLMNTEAFF.

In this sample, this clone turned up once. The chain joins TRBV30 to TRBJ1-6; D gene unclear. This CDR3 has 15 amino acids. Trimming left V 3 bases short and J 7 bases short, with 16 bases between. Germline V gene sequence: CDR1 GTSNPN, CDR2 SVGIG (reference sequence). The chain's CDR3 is CAWRFLSGSNSPLHF. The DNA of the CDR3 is TGTGCCTGGAGATTTCTTTCCGGGTCGAATTCACCCCTCCACTTT.

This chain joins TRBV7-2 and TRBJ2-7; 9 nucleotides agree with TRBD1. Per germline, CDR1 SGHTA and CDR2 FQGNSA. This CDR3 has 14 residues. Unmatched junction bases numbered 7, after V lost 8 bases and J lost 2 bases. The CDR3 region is CASQETGGTYEQYF. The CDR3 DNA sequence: TGTGCCAGCCAGGAGACAGGGGGTACCTACGAGCAGTACTTC.

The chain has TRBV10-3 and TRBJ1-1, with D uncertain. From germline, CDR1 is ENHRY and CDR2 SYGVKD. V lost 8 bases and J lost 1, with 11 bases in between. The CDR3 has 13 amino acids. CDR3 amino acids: CAIAQIGNTEAFF. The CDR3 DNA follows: TGTGCCATCGCTCAGATCGGGAACACTGAAGCTTTCTTT.

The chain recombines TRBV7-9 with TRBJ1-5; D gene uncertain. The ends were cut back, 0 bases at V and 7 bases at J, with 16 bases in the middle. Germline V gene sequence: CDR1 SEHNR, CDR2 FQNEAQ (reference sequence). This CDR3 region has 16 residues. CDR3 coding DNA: TGTGCCAGCAGCTTAGCCTTGCCCATTATGGAGCAGCCCCAGCATTTT. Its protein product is CASSLALPIMEQPQHF.

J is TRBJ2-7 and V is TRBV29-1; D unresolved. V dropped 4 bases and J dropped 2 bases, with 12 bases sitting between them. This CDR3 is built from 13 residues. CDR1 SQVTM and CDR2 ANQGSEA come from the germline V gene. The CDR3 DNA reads TGCAGCGTTGCAAAGCCAGTCCCCTACGAGCAGTACTTC. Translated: CSVAKPVPYEQYF.

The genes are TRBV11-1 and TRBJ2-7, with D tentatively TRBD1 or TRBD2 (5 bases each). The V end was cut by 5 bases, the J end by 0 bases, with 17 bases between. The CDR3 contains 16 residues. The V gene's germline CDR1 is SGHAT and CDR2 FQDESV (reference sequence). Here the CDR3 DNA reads TGTGCCAGCAGCCTTAGGGCCGGGACGGTCTCCTACGAGCAGTACTTC. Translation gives CASSLRAGTVSYEQYF.